These 13 T cell receptor beta chains came from one sample sequenced in a study of regulatory T cells in long-lasting Graves disease. Investigators prepared the TCR beta libraries by applying iRepertoire HTBI primers and Arm-PCR of CDR3 regions. TCRdb reanalysed the multiplex PCR reads using MiXCR and keeps one entry per CDR3 protein. The top ten clones hold 10% of a sample with roughly 500,000 distinct CDR3 sequences, approximately 15% of them seen once. Time point indicated: newly diagnosed GD, antithyroid drugs for less than 3 months. PBMC RNA served as the TCR library source. These sequences were also reported in another study, on T cells in Graves' hyperthyroidism and ophthalmopathy.

Source: peripheral blood mononuclear cells (PBMCs), taken at new diagnosis, from a patient treated with antithyroid drugs. These receptors originate from a man aged 25-40 years with Graves disease.

V is TRBV20-1 and J is TRBJ2-7, with a weak D call TRBD2 (6 bases). The CDR3 totals 12 residues. Germline V gives CDR1 DFQATT, CDR2 SNEGSKA (reference sequence). The V gene lost 0 bases and the J gene lost 6 bases, with 9 bases spanning the gap. This chain's CDR3 is CSARDGGPEQYF. For the CDR3, the DNA is TGCAGTGCTAGAGATGGAGGGCCCGAGCAGTACTTC.

This clonotype was observed many times. V is TRBV20-1 and J is TRBJ2-7, with 10 bases matching TRBD2. Trimming removed 1 base from V and 2 bases from J; junction bases left unmatched: 5. CDR1 is DFQATT, CDR2 SNEGSKA, per germline (reference sequence). The CDR3 is made up of 15 amino acids. The DNA of the CDR3 is TGCAGTGCTAGAGCCGGGACTAGCGACACCTACGAGCAGTACTTC. It translates to CSARAGTSDTYEQYF.

This clonotype was counted a few times. The chain has TRBV5-4 and TRBJ1-1, with a weak D call TRBD1 (6 bases). The CDR3 spans 16 residues. CDR1 and CDR2 (germline): SGHNT, YYREEE (reference sequence). With 5 bases removed from V and 4 bases from J, the gap between germline ends came to 21 bases. The CDR3 here is CASSPWGGRIITEAFF. CDR3 DNA sequence: TGTGCCAGCAGTCCTTGGGGGGGGCGGATTATCACTGAAGCTTTCTTT.

This clonotype was counted ten times or more. The CDR3 DNA reads as TGTGCCAGCAGTGCCAAGACAGCTACTTCCTACGAGCAGTACTTC. Its protein product is CASSAKTATSYEQYF. The V and J genes are TRBV6-1 and TRBJ2-7; D might be TRBD1 (5 bases). Germline V gives CDR1 MNHNS, CDR2 SASEGT. The CDR3 spans 15 residues. The ends were cut back, 4 bases at V and 1 base at J, with 14 bases in the middle.

This clonotype has only a few counts. The rearrangement links TRBV3-1 to TRBJ2-1; D unresolved. CDR3 length: 12 amino acids. V was cut by 5 bases and J by 6 bases, with 8 bases left in between. Germline-derived CDR1 and CDR2 are LGHDT and YNNKEL (reference sequence). The CDR3, as DNA: TGTGCCAGCAGCAAGTGGTCCAATGAGCAGTTCTTC. Translating it yields CASSKWSNEQFF.

The V call is TRBV18, the J call TRBJ2-1; either TRBD1 or TRBD2 may supply D (5 bases each). Germline-derived CDR1 and CDR2 are KGHSH and LQKENI. This CDR3 has 14 residues. With 6 bases removed from V and 10 bases from J, the gap between germline ends came to 19 bases. The CDR3 DNA follows: TGTGCCAGCTCCCCCCAGGGAGAATCGATCGAGCAGTTCTTC. This gives the protein CASSPQGESIEQFF.

On this clonotype: A much larger clone lies one base from this, so it may be a read error. The CDR3: CAGSHFRAGTAYEQYF. CDR3 nucleotides: TGTGCCGGCAGCCACTTTCGGGCGGGAACCGCCTACGAGCAGTACTTC. V usage is TRBV3-1 and J usage is TRBJ2-7, with TRBD2 as a possible D gene (6 bases). The CDR3 extends over 16 amino acids. Per germline, CDR1 LGHDT and CDR2 YNNKEL (reference sequence).

The table lists this clonotype with many counts. The chain employs TRBV10-2 and TRBJ2-7; 7 bases are shared with TRBD1. Per germline, CDR1 WSHSY and CDR2 SAAADI. Germline trimming cut 10 bases from V and 2 bases from J; bases unmatched to any gene: 5. CDR3 size: 12 residues. The CDR3 nucleotides are TGCGCCACCATTGGGACAGCCTACGAGCAGTACTTC. Translation: CATIGTAYEQYF.

Concerning this clonotype itself: The CDR3 does not end in the conserved phenylalanine or tryptophan, so this is likely a read error. The chain employs TRBV4-1 and TRBJ2-5; TRBD2 aligns across 11 bases. Germline lookup yields CDR1 MGHRA and CDR2 YSYEKL. The CDR3 sequence is 15 residues long. Losses at the gene ends were 1 base for V and 2 bases for J; bases not matched to a gene: 0. The CDR3 nucleotides are TGCGCCAGCAGCCAAGTAGCGGGAGGGCAAGAGACCCAGTACCTC. It encodes CASSQVAGGQETQYL.

This clonotype was seen more than once but under ten times. This likely reflects a read error, since a far larger clone is one base away. The chain combines TRBV12-3 or TRBV12-4 with TRBJ2-4, with 10 bases identical to TRBD2. Gene TRBJ2-1 matches the end of the DNA better, so the J call may be wrong. The CDR3 extends over 17 amino acids. The CDR3 coding sequence is TGTGCCAGCAGTCCTCGTATGTGGGCTAGCGGGAGCTGTGAGCAGTTCTTC. Its translation: CASSPRMWASGSCEQFF.

The chain employs TRBV5-6 and TRBJ2-2; possible D gene TRBD2, 6 bases. V was pared by 4 bases and J by 6 bases, with 19 bases between. The CDR3 length is 16 residues. The germline V gene encodes CDR1 SGHDT and CDR2 YYEEEE. The CDR3 loop is CASSDVPRELPGELFF. For the CDR3, the DNA is TGTGCCAGCAGCGACGTACCCCGGGAGCTCCCCGGGGAGCTGTTTTTT.

This clonotype came up many times. The V and J genes are TRBV27 and TRBJ2-3; 10 bases agree with TRBD2. The CDR3 totals 15 residues. The junction had 5 bases not matched to a gene; V was cut back by 3 bases and J by 5 bases. Germline V gene sequence: CDR1 MNHEY, CDR2 SMNVEV (reference sequence). CDR3 amino acids: CASSLGRLAGDTQYF. The CDR3, as DNA: TGTGCCAGCAGTTTGGGAAGACTAGCGGGAGATACGCAGTATTTT.

The chain uses TRBV7-9 and TRBJ2-7; tentatively, D is TRBD2 (6 bases). V lost 5 bases to trimming and J lost 0 bases, with 14 bases between them. Germline V gene data show CDR1 as SEHNR and CDR2 as FQNEAQ (reference sequence). The CDR3 sequence is 15 residues long. As DNA, the CDR3 is TGTGCCAGCAGCCAGCTCCCCGGGAGCTCCTACGAGCAGTACTTC. Protein: CASSQLPGSSYEQYF.